This passage covers 8 T cell receptor beta chains from one sample sequenced in a study of neurological immune-mediated disorders. A single record per CDR3 protein comes from TCRdb applying MiXCR to the 5' RACE reads. Altogether around 41,000 distinct CDR3 sequences are present, roughly 15% being singletons, with the ten largest covering 3% to 4.5%. Sequencing used CD4+ T cells from blood. These receptors were collected from a woman aged 60-70 years with HTLV-1-associated myelopathy (HAM/TSP).

Many counts were recorded for this clonotype. The V call is TRBV12-3 or TRBV12-4, the J call TRBJ1-2, with a possible D match to TRBD1 (5 bases). The CDR3 contains 15 residues. V was clipped by 4 bases and J by 2 bases, with 14 bases between them. In nucleotides, the CDR3 is TGTGCCAGCAGTTACCAGGGACGATACAACTATGGCTACACCTTC. Amino acids: CASSYQGRYNYGYTF.

This clonotype was observed many times. This sequence joins TRBV20-1 and TRBJ1-4, with D possibly matching TRBD1 (5 bases). The length of the CDR3 is 18 residues. Germline V CDR1 and CDR2: DFQATT, SNEGSKA (reference sequence). The V end was cut by 0 bases, the J end by 2 bases, with 19 bases between. CDR3 bases: TGCAGTGCTAGAGACCAGCCAGGGAGAGGATCGACTAATGAAAAACTGTTTTTT. Translated, it gives CSARDQPGRGSTNEKLFF.

This clonotype was observed many times. J is TRBJ2-3 and V is TRBV20-1, with TRBD2 matching 10 bases. This CDR3 spans 17 amino acids. The ends lost 4 bases at V and 3 bases at J; junction bases unmatched: 13. Looked up from germline, CDR1 is DFQATT and CDR2 is SNEGSKA (reference sequence). CDR3 sequence (DNA): TGCAGTGCTAACCTTGGAAGCGGGGGGGCCTCAACAGATACGCAGTATTTT. It yields the protein CSANLGSGGASTDTQYF.

The J gene is TRBJ2-1, the V gene TRBV5-4; 14 nucleotides align to TRBD2. Germline lookup yields CDR1 SGHNT and CDR2 YYREEE (reference sequence). The length of the CDR3 is 17 residues. Trimming took 4 bases from V and 2 from J; bases not matched to a gene: 5. The CDR3 loop is CASSGTSGGLPYNEQFF. CDR3 in DNA: TGTGCCAGCAGCGGGACTAGCGGGGGACTTCCCTACAATGAGCAGTTCTTC.

This clonotype was observed at least ten times. The DNA of the CDR3 is TGTGCCAGCAGTTCACTACAGGGTTTTAGCAATCAGCCCCAGCATTTT. It specifies CASSSLQGFSNQPQHF. The rearrangement links TRBV27 to TRBJ1-5, with TRBD1 as a possible D gene (6 bases). The V and J ends lost 4 bases and 0 bases respectively, with 13 bases between them. This CDR3 region has 16 residues. The germline V gene encodes CDR1 MNHEY and CDR2 SMNVEV (reference sequence).

This clonotype was recorded many times. The gene calls are TRBV20-1 and TRBJ1-5; perhaps TRBD1 as D (5 bases). Trimming left V 0 bases short and J 4 bases short, with 13 bases between. The CDR3 length is 15 residues. From germline, CDR1 is DFQATT and CDR2 SNEGSKA (reference sequence). The DNA for the CDR3 is TGCAGTGCTAGAGATTGGCCAGGGTCTAATCAGCCCCAGCATTTT. It codes for CSARDWPGSNQPQHF.

Comments on this clonotype: Since a much larger clone is just one base distant, this may be a read error. The chain recombines TRBV6-2 or TRBV6-3 with TRBJ2-7, with TRBD2 matching 12 bases. The CDR3 has 16 amino acids. Germline assignment: CDR1 MNHEY and CDR2 SVGEGT. Trimming removed 10 bases from V and 1 base from J; junction bases left unmatched: 11. The CDR3 loop reads CANSRRLAGDSYEQYF. The CDR3 nucleotides are TGTGCCAACAGCCGAAGACTAGCGGGGGATTCCTACGAGCAGTACTTC.

The rearrangement joins TRBV5-6 to TRBJ1-6; no definite D call. Germline V gene sequence: CDR1 SGHDT, CDR2 YYEEEE. V was shortened by 1 base and J by 8 bases, with 10 bases between the two germline ends. This CDR3 is built from 14 residues. The CDR3 DNA follows: TGTGCCAGCAGCTTGTGGGATTTGGATTCACCCCTCCACTTT. As protein: CASSLWDLDSPLHF.